This TCR beta chain appears in the sequencing data of a study of graft-versus-host responses after intestinal transplantation. Background on the study: Each patient got anti-thymocyte globulin induction, then tacrolimus and steroids for around 3 years. Overall study findings and caveats: Individuals carrying graft-donor T cell macrochimerism showed high graft-versus-host to host-versus-graft clonal ratios in allografts. Early after transplant, HvG declines were associated with peak levels of circulating GvH clones. Recipient bone marrow held GvH clones, some seen earlier in ileum or blood.

On this clone itself: Its antigen remains unknown.

Germline V lookup: CDR1 SEHNR, CDR2 FQNEAQ (reference sequence). V dropped 5 bases and J dropped 8 bases, with 18 bases sitting between them. The CDR3 extends over 14 amino acids. The repertoire was sequenced with immunoSEQ multiplex PCR; TCRdb's copy has only in-frame clones and lacks some. This repertoire shows over 100,000 clones, approximately 93% found once; its top ten account for 1% to 1.5%. Sample: unstimulated CD8+ T cells sorted from spleen or lymph node cells, taken before transplant. The TCR originated in a human donor who was the organ donor for an intestinal transplant. The gene calls are TRBV7-9 and TRBJ1-1, with TRBD1 as a possible D gene (6 bases). This chain's CDR3 is CASSGVRKGGEAFF. CDR3 bases: TGTGCCAGCAGCGGGGTGCGGAAAGGGGGAGAAGCTTTCTTT.